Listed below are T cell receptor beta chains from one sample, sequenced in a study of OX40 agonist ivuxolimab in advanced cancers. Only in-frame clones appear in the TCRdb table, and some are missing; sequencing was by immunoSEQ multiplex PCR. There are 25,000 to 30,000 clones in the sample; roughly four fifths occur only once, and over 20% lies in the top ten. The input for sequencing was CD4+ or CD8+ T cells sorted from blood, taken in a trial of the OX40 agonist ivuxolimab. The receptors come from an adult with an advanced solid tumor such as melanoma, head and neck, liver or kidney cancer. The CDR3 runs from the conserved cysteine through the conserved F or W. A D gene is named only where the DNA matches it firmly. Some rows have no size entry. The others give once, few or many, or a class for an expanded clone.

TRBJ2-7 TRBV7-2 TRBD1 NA CASSFTQGTEQYF TGTGCCAGCAGCTTTACACAGGGGACCGAGCAGTACTTC
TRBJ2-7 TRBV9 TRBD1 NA CASSVQPGTDYEQYF TGTGCCAGCAGCGTCCAGCCCGGGACAGACTACGAGCAGTACTTC
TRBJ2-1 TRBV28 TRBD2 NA CASSLSLSGAYNEQFF TGTGCCAGCAGTTTATCCCTTAGCGGGGCCTACAATGAGCAGTTCTTC
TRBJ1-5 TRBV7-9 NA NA CASRSLWPQHF TGTGCTAGCAGGTCCCTGTGGCCCCAGCATTTT
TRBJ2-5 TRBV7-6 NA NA CASSLGGTAETQYF TGTGCCAGCAGCTTAGGCGGGACCGCAGAGACCCAGTACTTC
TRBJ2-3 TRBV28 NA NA CASTVWGAAPSDTQYF TGTGCCAGCACCGTATGGGGGGCAGCTCCTAGTGATACGCAGTATTTT
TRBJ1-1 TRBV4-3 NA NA CASSQVGTEAFF TGCGCCAGCAGCCAAGTCGGAACTGAAGCTTTCTTT
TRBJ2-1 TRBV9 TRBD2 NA CASSEDSGRANEQFF TGTGCCAGCAGCGAAGATAGCGGGAGGGCCAATGAGCAGTTCTTC
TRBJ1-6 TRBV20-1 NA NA CSAFLGTLHF TGCAGTGCTTTTCTCGGAACCCTCCACTTT
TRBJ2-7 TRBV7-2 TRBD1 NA CASSLAWDSTYEQYF TGTGCCAGCAGCTTAGCCTGGGACAGCACCTACGAGCAGTACTTC
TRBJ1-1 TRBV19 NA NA CASSIGTEAFF TGTGCCAGTAGTATCGGGACTGAAGCTTTCTTT
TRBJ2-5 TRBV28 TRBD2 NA CASSLAGLAGQETQYF TGTGCCAGCAGTTTAGCGGGACTAGCGGGGCAAGAGACCCAGTACTTC
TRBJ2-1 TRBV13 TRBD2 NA CASSPGLAGGSSYNEQFF TGTGCCAGCAGCCCGGGACTAGCGGGGGGTAGCTCCTACAATGAGCAGTTCTTC
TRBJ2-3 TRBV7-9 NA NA CASSFQTDSTDTQYF TGTGCCAGCAGCTTCCAAACAGATAGCACAGATACGCAGTATTTT
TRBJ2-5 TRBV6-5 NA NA CASSYSLGSQETQYF TGTGCCAGCAGTTACTCCCTAGGGAGCCAAGAGACCCAGTACTTC
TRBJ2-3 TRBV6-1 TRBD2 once CASSERLAEITDTQYF TGTGCCAGCAGTGAAAGACTAGCGGAGATCACAGATACGCAGTATTTT
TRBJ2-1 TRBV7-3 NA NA CASSYGNEQFF TGTGCCAGCAGCTACGGCAATGAGCAGTTCTTC
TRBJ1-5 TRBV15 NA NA CATSRGLENQPQHF TGTGCCACCAGCAGGGGCCTGGAAAATCAGCCCCAGCATTTT
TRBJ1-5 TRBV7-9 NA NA CASSSPVGQPQHF TGTGCCAGCAGCTCCCCGGTAGGGCAGCCCCAGCATTTT
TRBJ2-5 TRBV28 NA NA CASSLWSLGAFQETQYF TGTGCCAGCAGTTTATGGTCTTTAGGGGCGTTCCAGGAGACCCAGTACTTC
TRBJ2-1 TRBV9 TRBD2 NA CASSVDPGTSGNNEQFF TGTGCCAGCAGCGTAGATCCAGGGACTAGCGGGAACAATGAGCAGTTCTTC
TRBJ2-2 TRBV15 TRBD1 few CATSVDRGVGELFF TGTGCCACCAGCGTCGACAGGGGGGTCGGGGAGCTGTTTTTT
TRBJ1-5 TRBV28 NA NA CASLLSGSFYSNQPQHF TGTGCCAGCCTCTTAAGCGGGTCGTTTTATAGCAATCAGCCCCAGCATTTT
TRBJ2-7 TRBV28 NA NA CASSLGTYEQYF TGTGCCAGCAGTTTAGGGACGTACGAGCAGTACTTC
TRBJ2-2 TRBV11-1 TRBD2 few CATTSGGADTGELFF TGTGCCACTACTAGCGGGGGGGCCGACACCGGGGAGCTGTTTTTT
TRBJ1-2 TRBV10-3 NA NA CAISEPETVYGYTF TGTGCCATCAGTGAGCCGGAGACGGTCTATGGCTACACCTTC
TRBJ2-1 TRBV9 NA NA CASSVGGEYNEQFF TGTGCCAGCAGCGTTGGCGGGGAGTACAATGAGCAGTTCTTC
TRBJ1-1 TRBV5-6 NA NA CASSFPTSSTEAFF TGTGCCAGCAGCTTCCCCACAAGTAGCACTGAAGCTTTCTTT
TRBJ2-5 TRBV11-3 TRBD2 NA CASSLLGSGGETQYF TGTGCCAGCAGCTTGCTGGGGTCGGGGGGAGAGACCCAGTACTTC
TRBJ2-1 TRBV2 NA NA CASSVGWEQFF TGTGCCAGCAGTGTTGGTTGGGAGCAGTTCTTC
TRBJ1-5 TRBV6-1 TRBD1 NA CASSEGQRLSNQPQHF TGTGCCAGCAGTGAGGGACAGAGACTGAGCAATCAGCCCCAGCATTTT
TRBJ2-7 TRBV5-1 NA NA CASSLEVGSTEQYF TGCGCCAGCAGCTTGGAAGTCGGGAGTACCGAGCAGTACTTC